These 4 T cell receptor beta chains share one sample of origin, sequenced in a study of blood T cells in healthy people across ages. A second PCR, run for about 7 to 11 cycles, used a sample-barcoded 5' primer plus a J-beta primer mix. TCRdb re-called the 5' RACE reads with MiXCR, one entry per CDR3 protein. Counted here are about 1.1 million distinct CDR3 sequences, roughly two fifths occurring once; the ten biggest clones make up over 10%. Sequenced material: blood. These receptors were collected from a man younger than 35 in good health.

This clonotype was picked up many times. The V and J genes are TRBV12-3 or TRBV12-4 and TRBJ1-5; no firm D call. CDR3 length equals 12 residues. V was pared by 2 bases and J by 7 bases, with 6 bases between. In DNA form, the CDR3 reads TGTGCCAGCAGTTTAAATGTACAGCCCCAGCATTTT. Amino acid sequence: CASSLNVQPQHF.

V usage is TRBV4-1 and J usage is TRBJ1-1; the D is unclear. V was shortened by 1 base and J by 4 bases, with 19 bases between the two germline ends. The germline CDR1 and CDR2 sequences are MGHRA and YSYEKL. The CDR3 extends over 17 amino acids. CDR3 amino acids: CASSQVIDHGVSTEAFF. The CDR3 DNA follows: TGCGCCAGCAGCCAAGTTATTGACCACGGGGTTAGCACTGAAGCTTTCTTT.

This clonotype was picked up a small number of times. The V call is TRBV4-3, the J call TRBJ1-1; tentative D call: TRBD1 (5 bases). The CDR3 runs to 14 residues. V was shortened by 3 bases and J by 5 bases, with 13 bases between the two germline ends. Germline lookup yields CDR1 LGHNA and CDR2 YSLEER. As DNA, the CDR3 is TGCGCCAGCAGCCATATTGAGCGGGGGACTGAAGCTTTCTTT. Translated: CASSHIERGTEAFF.

The genes are TRBV5-1 and TRBJ2-3, with a weak D call TRBD1 (6 bases). V was cut by 3 bases and J by 1 base, with 12 bases left in between. Germline V gene sequence: CDR1 SGHRS, CDR2 YFSETQ. The CDR3 spans 15 residues. The CDR3 DNA sequence: TGCGCCAGCAGCTCTCGGACAGCGGGCACAGATACGCAGTATTTT. This gives the protein CASSSRTAGTDTQYF.